Reported below is one T cell receptor beta chain. What it recognizes is unknown. This specimen belongs to a study of cytomegalovirus exposure and HLA in healthy donors. Germline assignment: CDR1 GTSNPN and CDR2 SVGIG (reference sequence). The V and J ends lost 2 bases and 5 bases respectively, with 18 bases between them. The CDR3 spans 15 residues. PCR primers comprised 60 Vbeta and 13 Jbeta primers. Measured with immunoSEQ multiplex PCR; TCRdb has only the in-frame clones, and not every one. The sample holds about 100,000 clones, 60% to 80% seen once. Whole-study findings and limits: The classifier, whose performance was assessed in both the original and validation cohorts, reportedly diagnosed cytomegalovirus status with high specificity and sensitivity. Earlier results showed most TCR beta V segments being productive about 87% or about 30% of the time. HLA alleles were associated with 18,000 or so TCR beta sequences in a later analysis at 0.05 false discovery rate.

The receptor's source is a woman aged 60 to 75 in good health and CMV-seropositive. The rearrangement uses TRBV30 and TRBJ1-2, with D possibly matching TRBD1 (6 bases). Sequencing used PBMCs. Here the CDR3 reads CAWSKRSAGAYGYTF. The CDR3, as DNA: TGTGCCTGGAGTAAGAGGTCGGCAGGGGCATATGGCTACACCTTC.